This entry lists 21 T cell receptor beta chains sequenced from one sample in a study of blood T cell repertoires in COVID-19. Profiling relied on immunoSEQ multiplex PCR, and the TCRdb table lists in-frame clones only, not all of them. The sample shows about 160,000 clones, 81% of them seen only once. Sample: peripheral blood. The source of these receptors is a man in his 60s with active or convalescent COVID-19.

The V call is TRBV5-1, the J call TRBJ2-3, with D possibly being TRBD1 (5 bases). V was clipped by 0 bases and J by 0 bases, with 8 bases between them. The CDR3 is 15 amino acids. Germline V gene data show CDR1 as SGHRS and CDR2 as YFSETQ. In DNA form, the CDR3 reads TGCGCCAGCAGCTTGGGGGGCAAAAGCACAGATACGCAGTATTTT. This codes for CASSLGGKSTDTQYF.

The chain links TRBV28 to TRBJ2-7, with TRBD2 identical over 16 bases. V was pared by 4 bases and J by 0 bases, with 6 bases of the junction left unmatched. The length of the CDR3 is 18 residues. Germline V gene lookup returns CDR1 MDHEN and CDR2 SYDVKM. CDR3 DNA: TGTGCCAGCAGTTCCCCGGGACTAGCGGGAGGGAGCTCCTACGAGCAGTACTTC. This codes for CASSSPGLAGGSSYEQYF.

The chain couples TRBV28 to TRBJ2-5; D gene uncertain. The CDR3 is made up of 12 amino acids. Germline CDR1 MDHEN, CDR2 SYDVKM. V gave up 3 bases and J gave up 5 bases, with 7 bases separating them. The CDR3 DNA reads as TGTGCCAGCAGTTTGGCGGTGGAGACCCAGTACTTC. Its translation is CASSLAVETQYF.

V gene TRBV14 combines with J gene TRBJ1-3, with 7 nucleotides matching TRBD1. CDR1 is SGHDN, CDR2 FVKESK, per germline. The CDR3 loop spans 15 amino acids. Trimming removed 0 bases from V and 5 bases from J; junction bases left unmatched: 4. CDR3 protein: CASSQEDRARNTIYF. CDR3 nucleotides: TGTGCCAGCAGCCAAGAAGACAGGGCTAGAAACACCATATATTTT. The full variable domain, with the rest looked up from reference TRBV14 and TRBJ1-3, is EAGVTQFPSHSVIEKGQTVTLRCDPISGHDNLYWYRRVMGKEIKFLLHFVKESKQDESGMPNNRFLAERTGGTYSTLKVQPAELEDSGVYFCASSQEDRARNTIYFGEGSWLTVV.

With regard to this clone: The sample contains more than one DNA sequence encoding this CDR3. The chain is built from TRBV3-1 (or the pseudogene TRBV3-2) and TRBJ2-2, with TRBD2 matching 16 bases. Germline CDR1 and CDR2: LGHDT and YNNKEL (reference sequence). The CDR3 has 16 amino acids. V was pared by 4 bases and J by 5 bases, with 1 base of the junction left unmatched. Here the CDR3 reads CASSPGLAGGTGELFF. In DNA, the CDR3 is TGTGCCAGCAGCCCGGGACTAGCGGGGGGGACCGGGGAGCTGTTTTTT.

This chain joins TRBV2 and TRBJ1-5; D possibly corresponds to TRBD1 (5 bases). The germline V gene encodes CDR1 SNHLY and CDR2 FYNNEI. This CDR3 is 15 amino acids long. V lost 7 bases and J lost 7, with 20 bases in between. The CDR3 spells CASKGQDTMVQPQHF. CDR3 nucleotides: TGTGCCAGCAAAGGACAAGACACGATGGTACAGCCCCAGCATTTT.

This chain links TRBV2 with TRBJ2-7; 8 positions match TRBD1. The CDR3 consists of 13 residues. The V gene end was trimmed by 8 bases and the J gene end by 0 bases; junction bases not matched to a gene: 3. CDR1 is SNHLY, CDR2 FYNNEI, per germline. CDR3 sequence reads: CASGGQDSYEQYF. In DNA form, the CDR3 reads TGTGCCAGCGGGGGACAGGACTCCTACGAGCAGTACTTC.

The chain carries TRBV7-2 and TRBJ2-7; no reliable D call. The CDR3 extends over 15 amino acids. V lost 1 base to trimming and J lost 0 bases, with 10 bases between them. Germline V CDR1 and CDR2: SGHTA, FQGNSA. The CDR3 here is CASSLGAGSSYEQYF. The DNA of the CDR3 is TGTGCCAGCAGCTTAGGGGCCGGCAGCTCCTACGAGCAGTACTTC.

The J gene is TRBJ2-1, the V gene TRBV9; 12 bases align to TRBD2. Germline CDR1 SGDLS, CDR2 YYNGEE. This CDR3 has 17 residues. J was trimmed by 3 bases and V by 7 bases; bases with no gene match: 11. Here the CDR3 DNA reads TGTGCCAGCGGGGCCTCCGGGACTAGCGGGTACTACAATGAGCAGTTCTTC. The encoded protein is CASGASGTSGYYNEQFF.

The J gene is TRBJ1-2, the V gene TRBV9; 7 bases map to TRBD1. Germline CDR1 SGDLS, CDR2 YYNGEE. V was clipped by 3 bases and J by 4 bases; unmatched bases: 15. This CDR3 has 17 residues. The CDR3 protein is CASSDNQSPGQIYGYTF. The DNA of the CDR3 is TGTGCCAGCAGCGACAACCAATCGCCGGGACAGATCTATGGCTACACCTTC.

CDR3 protein: CASGWENRGEAFF. The CDR3, as DNA: TGTGCTAGTGGTTGGGAGAACAGGGGGGAAGCTTTCTTT. The chain uses TRBV12-5 and TRBJ1-1; 8 nucleotides align to TRBD1. J lost 8 bases, V lost 4 bases, and 6 bases had no gene match. The CDR3 is 13 amino acids. Germline CDR1 and CDR2: LGHNT and FRNRAP.

In its sample, this clone was seen a few times. The V and J genes are TRBV18 and TRBJ2-1; the D gene is possibly TRBD2 (6 bases). This CDR3 spans 14 amino acids. Germline CDR1 and CDR2: KGHSH and LQKENI. Deletions cut 6 bases from V and 3 bases from J, with 12 bases between. As DNA, the CDR3 is TGTGCCAGCTCCAGGGAGGCGGTCTACAATGAGCAGTTCTTC. As protein: CASSREAVYNEQFF. Complete variable domain (other parts from reference TRBV18 and TRBJ2-1): NAGVMQNPRHLVRRRGQEARLRCSPMKGHSHVYWYRQLPEEGLKFMVYLQKENIIDESGMPKERFSAEFPKEGPSILRIQQVVRGDSAAYFCASSREAVYNEQFFGPGTRLTVL.

The chain employs TRBV5-4 and TRBJ2-7; 8 bases match TRBD2. Germline V CDR1 and CDR2: SGHNT, YYREEE (reference sequence). J was trimmed by 5 bases and V by 4 bases; bases with no gene match: 11. The CDR3 has 15 amino acids. In nucleotides, the CDR3 is TGTGCCAGCAGCCCAACGGGAGGGCCTAGAAACGAGCAGTACTTC. Translated, it gives CASSPTGGPRNEQYF.

This chain's CDR3 is CASRSFTGVSSYEQYF. CDR3 nucleotide sequence: TGTGCCAGCAGGTCGTTTACCGGGGTTAGCTCCTACGAGCAGTACTTC. The chain links TRBV7-2 to TRBJ2-7; weak D call: TRBD2 (5 bases). CDR1 SGHTA and CDR2 FQGNSA come from the germline V gene. Trimming cost V 6 bases and J 0 bases, with 18 bases left between them. CDR3 length: 16 residues.

This clone has only a few counts. The J gene is TRBJ1-2, the V gene TRBV5-6; D uncertain. The germline CDR1 and CDR2 sequences are SGHDT and YYEEEE. The CDR3 sequence is 15 residues long. V lost 0 bases, J lost 5 bases, and 14 bases lay in between. DNA for the CDR3: TGTGCCAGCAGCTTGGCAGTTGTGTTAAGTTATGGCTACACCTTC. It is translated as CASSLAVVLSYGYTF. Full variable domain (remainder filled in from reference TRBV5-6 and TRBJ1-2): DAGVTQSPTHLIKTRGQQVTLRCSPKSGHDTVSWYQQALGQGPQFIFQYYEEEERQRGNFPDRFSGHQFPNYSSELNVNALLLGDSALYLCASSLAVVLSYGYTFGSGTRLTVV.

The chain employs TRBV6-5 and TRBJ1-5; D is perhaps TRBD1 (6 bases). Trimming cost V 0 bases and J 7 bases, with 13 bases left between them. This CDR3 comprises 15 residues. CDR1 and CDR2 from the germline V gene are MNHEY and SVGAGI. The CDR3 DNA reads as TGTGCCAGCAGTTACTCGATCCGTGGGGGCCAGCCCCAGCATTTT. The encoded protein is CASSYSIRGGQPQHF.

The chain couples TRBV5-6 to TRBJ1-5, with a tentative D call TRBD1 (5 bases). The CDR3 has 15 amino acids. Trimming pared 1 base from V and 6 bases from J, leaving 14 bases between. Per germline, CDR1 SGHDT and CDR2 YYEEEE. As DNA, the CDR3 is TGTGCCAGCAGCTTGTCAGGGCCCTGGGCTCAGCCCCAGCATTTT. Translating gives CASSLSGPWAQPQHF.

This clone appeared many times. The CDR3 DNA sequence: TGCGCCAGCAGCCTGGGGCAGACAGGCCTTCGCACTGAAGCTTTCTTT. This codes for CASSLGQTGLRTEAFF. The V gene is TRBV5-1, the J gene TRBJ1-1, with D maybe TRBD1 (6 bases). V shed 4 bases and J shed 4 bases, with 20 bases lying between them. Germline values: CDR1 SGHRS, CDR2 YFSETQ. This CDR3 has 16 residues. Together with reference TRBV5-1 and TRBJ1-1, the CDR3 gives the full variable domain: KAGVTQTPRYLIKTRGQQVTLSCSPISGHRSVSWYQQTPGQGLQFLFEYFSETQRNKGNFPGRFSGRQFSNSRSEMNVSTLELGDSALYLCASSLGQTGLRTEAFFGQGTRLTVV.

This chain links TRBV15 with TRBJ2-1; D perhaps matches TRBD2 (5 bases). The germline gives CDR1 LNHNV, CDR2 YYDKDF (reference sequence). The length of the CDR3 is 15 residues. The V gene lost 0 bases and the J gene lost 5 bases, with 11 bases spanning the gap. This chain's CDR3 is CATSRDSTTNNEQFF. CDR3 bases: TGTGCCACCAGCAGAGATTCGACTACGAACAATGAGCAGTTCTTC.

This clone was detected only once. The J gene is TRBJ1-3, the V gene TRBV29-1; D unclear. The ends were cut back, 4 bases at V and 0 bases at J, with 7 bases in the middle. This CDR3 comprises 13 residues. Germline lookup yields CDR1 SQVTM and CDR2 ANQGSEA. CDR3 nucleotide sequence: TGCAGCGTTGTAGTCAACTCTGGAAACACCATATATTTT. Translating it yields CSVVVNSGNTIYF.

The chain carries TRBV23-1 and TRBJ1-5, with D possibly being TRBD1 (6 bases). TRBV23-1 is classed as an ORF, of uncertain function. The CDR3 loop spans 14 amino acids. With 2 bases removed from V and 6 bases from J, the gap between germline ends came to 11 bases. The DNA for the CDR3 is TGCGCCAGCAGTCAAGGCAGGGGTGGTCAGCCCCAGCATTTT. It translates to CASSQGRGGQPQHF.